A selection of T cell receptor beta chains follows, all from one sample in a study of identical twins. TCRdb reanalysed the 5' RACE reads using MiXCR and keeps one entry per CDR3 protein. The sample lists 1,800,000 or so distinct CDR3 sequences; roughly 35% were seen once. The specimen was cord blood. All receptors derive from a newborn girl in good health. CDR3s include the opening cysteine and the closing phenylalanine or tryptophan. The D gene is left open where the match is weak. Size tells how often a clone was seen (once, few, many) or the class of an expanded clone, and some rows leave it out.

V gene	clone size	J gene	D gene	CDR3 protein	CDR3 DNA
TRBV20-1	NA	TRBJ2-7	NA	CSARDRSRYNEQYF	TGCAGTGCTAGAGATAGGAGTCGCTACAATGAGCAGTACTTC
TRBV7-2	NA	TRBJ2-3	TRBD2	CASSRQAGGPTDTQYF	TGTGCCAGCAGCCGCCAAGCGGGAGGGCCAACAGATACGCAGTATTTT
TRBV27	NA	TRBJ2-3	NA	CASSLVGASPDTQYF	TGTGCCAGCAGTTTGGTGGGAGCATCCCCCGATACGCAGTATTTT
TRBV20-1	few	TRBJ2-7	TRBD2	CSASGTSGDEQYF	TGCAGTGCTAGTGGGACTAGCGGGGACGAGCAGTACTTC
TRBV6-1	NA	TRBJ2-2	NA	CASSEDLTGELFF	TGTGCCAGCAGCGAGGACCTCACCGGGGAGCTGTTTTTT
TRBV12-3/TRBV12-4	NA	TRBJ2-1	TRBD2	CASRTSGTETQFF	TGTGCCAGTCGGACTAGCGGGACAGAGACCCAGTTCTTC
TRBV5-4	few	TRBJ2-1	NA	CASSSPSGEQFF	TGTGCCAGCAGCAGTCCCAGCGGTGAGCAGTTCTTC
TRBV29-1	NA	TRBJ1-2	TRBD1	CSALTRDRVSYTF	TGCAGCGCCTTGACCCGGGACAGAGTAAGCTACACCTTC
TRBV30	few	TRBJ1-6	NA	CAWTLGGAGSPLHF	TGTGCCTGGACCCTTGGGGGCGCGGGATCACCCCTCCACTTT
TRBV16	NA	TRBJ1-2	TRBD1	CASSQPRTGLYGYTF	TGTGCCAGCAGCCAACCTCGGACAGGGTTGTATGGCTACACCTTC
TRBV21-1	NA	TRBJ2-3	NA	CASNERFGRGTDTQYF	NA
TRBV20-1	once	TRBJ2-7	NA	CSARTGTTSYERYF	TGCAGTGCTCGGACCGGGACGACATCCTACGAGCGGTACTTC
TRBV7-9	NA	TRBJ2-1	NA	CASSHEGPNNEQFF	TGTGCCAGCAGCCATGAGGGACCTAACAATGAGCAGTTCTTC
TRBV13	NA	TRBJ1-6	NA	CASSLRGGYSPLHF	TGTGCCAGCAGCTTAAGGGGCGGTTATTCACCCCTCCACTTT
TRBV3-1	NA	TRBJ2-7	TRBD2	CASSPLTSGNYEQYF	TGTGCCAGCAGCCCACTAACTAGCGGGAACTACGAGCAGTACTTC
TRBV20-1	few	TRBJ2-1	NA	CSARDVGLAYNEQFF	TGCAGTGCTAGAGATGTAGGACTGGCTTACAATGAGCAGTTCTTC
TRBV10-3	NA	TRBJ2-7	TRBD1	CALKGQGNPGSSYEQYF	TGTGCCCTCAAGGGACAGGGAAATCCCGGGAGTTCCTACGAGCAGTACTTC
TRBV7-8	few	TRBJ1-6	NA	CASSPNTGTNSPLHF	TGTGCCAGCAGCCCAAATACCGGCACCAATTCACCCCTCCACTTT
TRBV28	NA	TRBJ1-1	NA	CASSDTAMNTEAFF	TGTGCCAGCAGCGATACTGCGATGAACACTGAAGCTTTCTTT
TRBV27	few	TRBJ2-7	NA	CASTARWGGGSYEQYF	TGTGCCAGCACCGCTAGATGGGGAGGAGGCTCCTACGAGCAGTACTTC
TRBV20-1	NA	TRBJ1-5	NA	CSARDAQGFNQPQHF	TGCAGTGCTAGAGATGCACAGGGCTTCAATCAGCCCCAGCATTTT
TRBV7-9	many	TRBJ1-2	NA	CASSLGWPYGYTF	TGTGCCAGCAGCTTAGGTTGGCCCTATGGCTACACCTTC
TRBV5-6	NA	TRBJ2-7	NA	CASSRLMGHAELVYEQYF	TGTGCCAGCAGCCGCCTGATGGGCCACGCGGAACTAGTCTACGAGCAGTACTTC
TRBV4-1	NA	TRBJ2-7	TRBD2	CASSARDYYEQYF	TGCGCCAGCAGCGCCCGGGACTACTACGAGCAGTACTTC
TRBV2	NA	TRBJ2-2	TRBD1	CASSPSTGGFGELFF	TGTGCCAGCAGCCCATCGACAGGGGGCTTCGGGGAGCTGTTTTTT
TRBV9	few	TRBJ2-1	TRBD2	CASSVAGLAGEEQFF	TGTGCCAGCAGCGTAGCTGGCCTAGCGGGAGAGGAGCAGTTCTTC
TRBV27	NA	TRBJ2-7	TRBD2	CASRQERELIYEQYF	TGTGCCAGCAGGCAGGAGCGGGAGCTGATTTACGAGCAGTACTTC
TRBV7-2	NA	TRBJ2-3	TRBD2	CASSLRASGRADTQYF	TGTGCCAGCAGCTTAAGGGCTAGCGGGAGGGCAGATACGCAGTATTTT
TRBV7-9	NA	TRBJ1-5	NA	CASSLLGYNQPQHF	TGTGCCAGCAGTCTTCTAGGGTACAATCAGCCCCAGCATTTT
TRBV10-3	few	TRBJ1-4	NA	CAISESGGLDEKLFF	TGTGCCATCAGTGAGTCTGGGGGGCTGGATGAAAAACTGTTTTTT
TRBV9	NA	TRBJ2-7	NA	CASSVGPSVTYNEQYF	TGTGCCAGCAGCGTAGGACCTAGCGTAACCTACAATGAGCAGTACTTC
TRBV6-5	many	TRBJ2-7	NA	CASSSGTLYEQYF	TGTGCCAGCAGTTCCGGGACCCTCTACGAGCAGTACTTC
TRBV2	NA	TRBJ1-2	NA	CASSEVRAANNYGYTF	TGTGCCAGCAGTGAAGTGAGGGCAGCGAATAACTATGGCTACACCTTC
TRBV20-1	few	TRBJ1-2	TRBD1	CSAPTGGISNYGYTF	TGCAGTGCCCCGACAGGGGGGATTTCAAACTATGGCTACACCTTC
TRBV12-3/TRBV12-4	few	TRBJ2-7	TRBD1	CASSDTGGASYEQYF	TGTGCCAGCAGCGACACAGGGGGTGCGTCCTACGAGCAGTACTTC
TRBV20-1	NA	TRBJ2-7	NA	CSATESGEQYF	TGCAGTGCAACAGAATCGGGGGAGCAGTACTTC
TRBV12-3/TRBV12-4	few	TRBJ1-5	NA	CASSPGSPRGNQPQHF	TGTGCCAGCAGTCCCGGAAGCCCTCGGGGCAATCAGCCCCAGCATTTT
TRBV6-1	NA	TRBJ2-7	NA	CASSARQAYEQYF	TGTGCCAGCAGTGCTAGACAGGCCTACGAGCAGTACTTC
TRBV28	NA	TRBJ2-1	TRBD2	CASTTTSGRVPKTYEQFF	TGTGCCAGCACCACGACTAGCGGGAGGGTGCCTAAGACCTACGAGCAGTTCTTC
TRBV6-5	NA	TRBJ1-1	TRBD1	CASSYRVFWAGGKNTEAFF	TGTGCCAGCAGTTACAGGGTTTTCTGGGCAGGGGGAAAGAACACTGAAGCTTTCTTT